The T cell receptor (beta chain) described here comes from a study of technical replicates of blood from several donors. Here immunoSEQ multiplex PCR was the method, and the copy in TCRdb shows in-frame clones only, minus some. Here the sample spans 74,000 or so clones, just under 95% being singletons. Germline lookup yields CDR1 MDHEN and CDR2 SYDVKM. The CDR3 consists of 14 residues. Trimming left V 5 bases short and J 3 bases short, with 11 bases between. Sequencing was carried out using T cells isolated from PBMCs. V is TRBV28 and J is TRBJ1-5, with D perhaps TRBD1 (6 bases). The TCR comes from a human donor in good health. This CDR3 is CASSLTGYNQPQHF. In nucleotides, the CDR3 is TGTGCCAGCAGTCTTACAGGGTACAATCAGCCCCAGCATTTT.